This TCR beta chain was captured in a study of T cell clonality in common variable immunodeficiency. This clone was seen repeatedly, ten times or more. Clones were read by immunoSEQ multiplex PCR, and TCRdb kept only the in-frame ones, dropping some. This repertoire holds about 35,000 clones, and none appear only once. The source of this sequence is a person between 18 and 75 years old in good health. The sequenced material came from peripheral blood mononuclear cells.

This chain's CDR3 is CASSVGGGVGYNEQFF. CDR3 DNA (partial): TGTGCCAGCAGCGTGGGGGGGGGCGTAGGGTACAATGAG. This sequence joins TRBV5-4 and TRBJ2-1; D is perhaps TRBD2 (7 bases). The CDR3 goes on 3 residues after the read ends, and that part is filled in from the germline J gene. Germline V gives CDR1 SGHNT, CDR2 YYREEE (reference sequence). V lost 4 bases and J 4 bases, leaving 18 bases between the germline ends. The CDR3 sequence is 16 residues long. Full variable domain (remainder filled in from reference TRBV5-4 and TRBJ2-1): ETGVTQSPTHLIKTRGQQVTLRCSSQSGHNTVSWYQQALGQGPQFIFQYYREEENGRGNFPPRFSGLQFPNYSSELNVNALELDDSALYLCASSVGGGVGYNEQFFGPGTRLTVL.